Described below is a single T cell receptor beta chain sequence and its context. Its cognate antigen has yet to be identified. It has no much larger one-base neighbor in the sample; base qualities were not kept. The data derive from a study of blood T cell repertoires in COVID-19 (dated by TCRdb to the early 2020s). At the level of the whole study: The collaborator samples originated in the United States, Italy and Spain and spanned the acute and convalescent phases of COVID-19. The repertoires were released in a freely available public database meant as a resource for research on the immune response to SARS-CoV-2. HLA class I and class II types, where available, came from metadata supplied by the sample provider rather than from assay-based typing. The prospective study material was composed of cDNA or gDNA derived from T cells, B-cell-depleted T cells, or PBMCs. Subjects who had been exposed to COVID-19, were actively infected with it, or had recovered from it provided the deeply sampled blood TCRbeta repertoires that made up the dataset. The samples were drawn from the first 160 participants of the ongoing ImmuneRACE study and from some 1,300 subjects provided by 6 global collaborators. Nearly every sample came with metadata listing a de-identified subject ID, COVID-19 status, age in years and sex. Paper-wide results and their limitations: How much clinical and demographic metadata was included differed by source and by participant, and the metadata was provided uncurated.

The germline V gene (reference sequence) gives CDR1 as MNHEY and CDR2 as SMNVEV. V gives up 7 bases and J gives up 8 bases, and the segment between their germline ends measures 18 bases. The CDR3 contains 15 residues, cysteine and phenylalanine counted. CDR3 DNA is the only sequence kept; it has 45 bases, read in frame from the first base. TCRbeta CDR3 regions were amplified from genomic DNA using the immunoSEQ Assay, a bias-controlled multiplex PCR. The original pipeline was this. Nucleated cell counts per sample were estimated from amplification of reference gene primers within the assay. Sequence reads were collapsed and filtered to measure the absolute abundance of every unique TCRbeta CDR3 rearrangement. For each sample, productive Simpson clonality was calculated as the square root of Simpson's diversity index over productive rearrangements. TCRdb re-hosts the immuneACCESS table, in-frame sequences only. Its copies lack some clones; in the studies checked, an unresolved V gene accounts for under half of them, and the cause for the rest is not known. V and J calls and clone size are as listed in that table; D and trimming were resolved from the DNA. The sample table lists around 290,000 clones, about 90% of them with a count of one. Roughly 8% of the sample is in the top ten clones.

A second Seattle source provided samples from volunteer blood donors who had recovered from COVID-19. The collaborating institutions used their own protocols to collect whole blood in K2EDTA tubes. For TCRbeta analysis, collaborators shipped samples in one of three forms: frozen whole blood, isolated PBMCs, or DNA extracted from either of those sample types. The receptor's source is a woman aged 45-65 years who had recovered from COVID-19. Sequenced material: peripheral blood. This chain is built from TRBV27 and TRBJ1-6, and perhaps TRBD1 as D gene, on 5 matching bases. Read as DNA, the sequence is TGTGCCAGCACCTCCCTAGGACCAGGGCATTCACCCCTCCACTTT. This codes for CASTSLGPGHSPLHF.